The sequence of this T cell receptor beta chain was determined in a study of cytomegalovirus exposure and HLA in healthy donors. Study outcomes and limitations: Reports credit the classifier with highly specific, highly sensitive diagnosis of cytomegalovirus status.

Germline values: CDR1 SGHTS, CDR2 YDEGEE. Trimming took 3 bases from V and 3 from J; bases not matched to a gene: 6. This CDR3 comprises 14 residues. Measured with immunoSEQ multiplex PCR; TCRdb has only the in-frame clones, and not every one. Here the sample spans under 200,000 clones, 65% to 90% being singletons. This clone came up once. Its antigen is not identified. Sequencing input: PBMCs. The chain links TRBV5-8 to TRBJ2-7; 7 bases map to TRBD1. The receptor comes from a woman between 18 and 29 years old in good health and CMV-seronegative. The CDR3 reads CASSWTGDIYEQYF. The CDR3 DNA follows: TGTGCCAGCAGCTGGACAGGAGATATCTACGAGCAGTACTTC.